These 16 T cell receptor beta chains originate from one sample sequenced in a study of T-cell memory formation after mild COVID-19. TCRdb reprocessed the 5' RACE reads via MiXCR and lists one record per CDR3 protein. The table lists about 270,000 distinct CDR3 sequences, around 15% of them singletons. The sample comprised PBMCs or a T cell subset sorted from them (not recorded which). The receptors come from a man between 18 and 35 years old who had mild COVID-19 (a few samples of this study predate the infection). Cell type and time point are not known.

The chain carries TRBV10-3 and TRBJ2-2; 9 bases are shared with TRBD1. CDR1 and CDR2 from the germline V gene are ENHRY and SYGVKD. The CDR3 extends over 14 amino acids. Trimming took 10 bases from V and 3 from J; bases not matched to a gene: 6. This CDR3 reads CATGDRDDTGELFF. The CDR3 DNA follows: TGTGCCACCGGGGACAGGGACGACACCGGGGAGCTGTTTTTT.

CDR3 in amino acids: CASSWGGRPDSGNTIYF. The DNA for the CDR3 is TGCGCCAGCAGCTGGGGGGGTAGACCTGACTCTGGAAACACCATATATTTT. The chain recombines TRBV5-1 with TRBJ1-3; TRBD1 is a possible D gene (5 bases). The ends were cut back, 3 bases at V and 0 bases at J, with 16 bases in the middle. This CDR3 has 17 residues. Per germline, CDR1 SGHRS and CDR2 YFSETQ.

This chain joins TRBV20-1 and TRBJ1-2, with a tentative D call TRBD1 (5 bases). V dropped 3 bases and J dropped 8 bases, with 19 bases sitting between them. Germline loops: CDR1 DFQATT, CDR2 SNEGSKA (reference sequence). This CDR3 has 14 amino acids. The CDR3 loop reads CSASPLGGEGGYTF. The CDR3 nucleotides are TGCAGTGCTAGCCCCCTAGGTGGAGAGGGGGGCTACACCTTC.

This clonotype was seen only a few times. CDR3 nucleotides: TGTGCCAGCAGCTTTACAGGGTACACAGATACGCAGTATTTT. Translated: CASSFTGYTDTQYF. The V and J genes are TRBV7-2 and TRBJ2-3; possible D gene TRBD1, 6 bases. CDR1 and CDR2 from the germline V gene are SGHTA and FQGNSA. Trimming took 3 bases from V and 2 from J, leaving 9 bases between them. The CDR3 length is 14 residues.

In this sample, this clonotype turned up a few times. The rearrangement joins TRBV20-1 to TRBJ1-2; 7 bases fit TRBD1. Trimming cost V 3 bases and J 6 bases; bases outside gene matches: 7. CDR1 is DFQATT, CDR2 SNEGSKA, per germline (reference sequence). The length of the CDR3 is 13 residues. CDR3 protein: CSASFRQGHGYTF. The CDR3 DNA reads as TGCAGTGCTAGCTTCCGACAGGGCCATGGCTACACCTTC.

This clonotype came up a few times. The chain is built from TRBV5-1 and TRBJ2-1; TRBD2 matches 10 bases. With 2 bases clipped from V and 10 bases from J, the junction kept 3 bases outside the gene matches. This CDR3 comprises 13 residues. From germline, CDR1 is SGHRS and CDR2 YFSETQ. DNA of the CDR3: TGCGCCAGCAGCTTAGCGGGGGGGCTGGAGCAGTTCTTC. Translated: CASSLAGGLEQFF.

V gene TRBV6-4 combines with J gene TRBJ2-3; 10 nucleotides match TRBD1. The germline V gene has CDR1 MRHNA and CDR2 SNTAGT. With 3 bases clipped from V and 4 bases from J, the junction kept 4 bases outside the gene matches. The CDR3 length is 15 residues. CDR3 DNA: TGTGCCAGCAGTGAGGAGACAGGGGGCCCAGATACGCAGTATTTT. Its translation: CASSEETGGPDTQYF.

This clonotype was counted a few times. The chain employs TRBV20-1 and TRBJ1-3; weak D call: TRBD1 (6 bases). The CDR3 covers 15 residues. The V gene lost 0 bases and the J gene lost 2 bases, with 11 bases spanning the gap. Per the germline V gene, CDR1 is DFQATT and CDR2 is SNEGSKA (reference sequence). CDR3 sequence reads: CSARDGQLAGNTIYF. The CDR3 DNA sequence: TGCAGTGCTAGAGATGGACAGCTAGCTGGAAACACCATATATTTT.

The rearrangement links TRBV25-1 to TRBJ1-3; TRBD1 might be the D (6 bases). Per the germline V gene, CDR1 is MGHDK and CDR2 is SYGVNS. This CDR3 contains 16 residues. The germline V and J ends were trimmed by 4 bases and 4 bases, with 17 bases remaining between them. This CDR3 reads CASSAGGLFAGNTIYF. The CDR3 region has the DNA TGTGCCAGCAGTGCTGGGGGCCTTTTCGCGGGAAACACCATATATTTT.

The chain has TRBV29-1 and TRBJ2-7; D may be TRBD1 (6 bases). CDR1 and CDR2 (germline): SQVTM, ANQGSEA. The CDR3 consists of 13 residues. Trimming removed 4 bases at V and 3 bases at J, with 13 bases between. Written as DNA, the CDR3 is TGCAGCGTTGCCCGGGGCAGGGGCTACGAGCAGTACGTC. It specifies CSVARGRGYEQYV.

The sample holds a few counts of this clonotype. The chain employs TRBV28 and TRBJ2-1; TRBD2 is a possible D gene (5 bases). Trimming took off 3 bases at V and 15 bases at J, with 18 bases between the two ends. Germline CDR1 is MDHEN and CDR2 is SYDVKM. The CDR3 runs to 13 residues. The CDR3 nucleotides read TGTGCCAGCAGTTTCACCGGGCCCCGGGATCGGTTCTTC. Residues: CASSFTGPRDRFF.

The V call is TRBV7-9, the J call TRBJ1-2, with D possibly matching TRBD1 (5 bases). Germline values: CDR1 SEHNR, CDR2 FQNEAQ (reference sequence). This CDR3 region has 14 residues. Trimming removed 1 base at V and 4 bases at J, with 10 bases between. CDR3 protein: CASSLEGVRYGYTF. The CDR3 region has the DNA TGTGCCAGCAGCTTAGAAGGGGTCCGCTATGGCTACACCTTC.

This clonotype was counted many times. This chain links TRBV5-1 with TRBJ1-1; D may be TRBD1 (5 bases). V lost 3 bases and J 4 bases, leaving 16 bases between the germline ends. Germline V gene data show CDR1 as SGHRS and CDR2 as YFSETQ. This CDR3 region has 15 residues. The CDR3 bases are TGCGCCAGCAGCTCGTTGGGGGTCGAGGGCACTGAAGCTTTCTTT. Protein product: CASSSLGVEGTEAFF.

This chain joins TRBV6-2 or TRBV6-3 and TRBJ1-5, with 12 nucleotides matching TRBD1. The CDR3 has 18 amino acids. Germline CDR1 reads MNHEY; CDR2 reads SVGEGT. The V segment lost 6 bases and the J segment 0 bases; nucleotides outside the gene matches: 9. The CDR3 bases are TGTGCCAGCAGGGGGGACAGGGGGCCCTTGTATAGCAATCAGCCCCAGCATTTT. Translated: CASRGDRGPLYSNQPQHF.

A few counts support this clonotype. The V call is TRBV10-3, the J call TRBJ2-2, with D tentatively TRBD1 (6 bases). Trimming left V 6 bases short and J 0 bases short, with 17 bases between. The CDR3 is 17 residues long. Germline V gives CDR1 ENHRY, CDR2 SYGVKD. CDR3 amino acids: CAIRPAAGDANTGELFF. The DNA of the CDR3 is TGTGCCATCAGGCCCGCTGCAGGGGATGCGAACACCGGGGAGCTGTTTTTT.

This clonotype was detected a few times. The chain uses TRBV6-5 and TRBJ2-2; D unresolved. Trimming pared 5 bases from V and 8 bases from J, leaving 9 bases between. This CDR3 comprises 12 residues. Per germline, CDR1 MNHEY and CDR2 SVGAGI. In DNA form, the CDR3 reads TGTGCCAGCAGTGTTGGGTGGGGGGAGCTGTTTTTT. Protein sequence: CASSVGWGELFF.